This record looks at one T cell receptor beta chain sequence and its context. The antigen remains unidentified. V lost 6 bases to trimming and J lost 7 bases; unmatched junction nucleotides: 12. Germline-derived CDR1 and CDR2 are DFQATT and SNEGSKA (reference sequence). This CDR3 is built from 14 residues. These data belong to a study of T cells after yellow fever vaccination. Study observations and caveats: The study noted that FACS-sorted repertoires could contain abundant clonotypes contaminating from the bulk population.

A universal primer site and UMIs were added as TCR cDNA was made by 5'RACE template switching. TCRdb ran MiXCR on the 5' RACE reads and lists one entry per CDR3 protein. The table includes about 320,000 distinct CDR3 sequences, around 7.3% detected once. V gene TRBV20-1 combines with J gene TRBJ2-3, with TRBD1 identical over 8 bases. This specimen consisted of PBMCs, obtained about 41 days after the first yellow fever vaccination. The receptor comes from a man between 18 and 35 years old who received the YFV17D yellow fever vaccine. The CDR3 DNA reads as TGCAGTGCCGGGGCATCAGGGGGCGTCTATACGCAGTATTTT. Encoded protein: CSAGASGGVYTQYF.